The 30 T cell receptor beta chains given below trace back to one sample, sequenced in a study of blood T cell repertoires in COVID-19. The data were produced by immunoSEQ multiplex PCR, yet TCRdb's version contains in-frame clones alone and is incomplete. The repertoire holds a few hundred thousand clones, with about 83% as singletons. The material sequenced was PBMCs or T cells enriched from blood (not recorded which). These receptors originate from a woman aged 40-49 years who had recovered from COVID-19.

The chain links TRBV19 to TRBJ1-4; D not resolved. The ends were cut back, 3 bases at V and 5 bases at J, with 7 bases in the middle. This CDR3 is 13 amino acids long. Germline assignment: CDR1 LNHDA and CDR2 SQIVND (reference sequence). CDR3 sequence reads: CASSIGENEKLFF. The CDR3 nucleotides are TGTGCCAGTAGTATCGGAGAGAATGAAAAACTGTTTTTT.

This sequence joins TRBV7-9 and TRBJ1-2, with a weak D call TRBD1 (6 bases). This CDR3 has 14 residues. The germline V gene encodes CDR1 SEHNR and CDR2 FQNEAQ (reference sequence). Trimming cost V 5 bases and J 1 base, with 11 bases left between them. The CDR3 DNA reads TGTGCCAGCAGCCTCGGACAGCTTAACTATGGCTACACCTTC. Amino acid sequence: CASSLGQLNYGYTF.

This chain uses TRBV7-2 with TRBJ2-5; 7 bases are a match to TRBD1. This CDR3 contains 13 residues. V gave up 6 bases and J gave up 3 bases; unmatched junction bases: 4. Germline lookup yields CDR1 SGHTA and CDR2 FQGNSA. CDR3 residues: CASSPGQEETQYF. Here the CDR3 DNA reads TGTGCCAGCAGTCCCGGACAGGAAGAGACCCAGTACTTC.

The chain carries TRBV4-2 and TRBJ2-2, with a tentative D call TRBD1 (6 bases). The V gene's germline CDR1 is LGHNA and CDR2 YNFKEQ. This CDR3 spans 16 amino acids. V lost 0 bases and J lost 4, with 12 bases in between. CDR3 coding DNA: TGTGCCAGCAGCCAAGATTGGCGGACAGTCACCGGGGAGCTGTTTTTT. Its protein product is CASSQDWRTVTGELFF.

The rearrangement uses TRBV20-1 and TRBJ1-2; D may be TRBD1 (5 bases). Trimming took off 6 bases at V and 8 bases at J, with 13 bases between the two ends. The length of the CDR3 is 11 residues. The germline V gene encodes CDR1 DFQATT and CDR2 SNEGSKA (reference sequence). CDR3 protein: CSAARGFGYTF. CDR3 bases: TGCAGTGCCGCCCGGGGGTTCGGCTACACCTTC.

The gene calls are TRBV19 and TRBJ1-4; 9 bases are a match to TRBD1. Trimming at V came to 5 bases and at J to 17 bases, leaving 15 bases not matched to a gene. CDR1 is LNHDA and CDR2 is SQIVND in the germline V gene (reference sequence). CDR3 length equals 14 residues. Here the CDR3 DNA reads TGTGCCAGTAGTCTCCGGACAGGGGCCCATCCCGATTTTTTT. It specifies CASSLRTGAHPDFF.

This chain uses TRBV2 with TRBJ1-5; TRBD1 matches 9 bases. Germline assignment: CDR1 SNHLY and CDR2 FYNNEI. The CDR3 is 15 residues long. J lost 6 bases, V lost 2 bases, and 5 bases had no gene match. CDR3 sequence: CASSEWTGVAQPQHF. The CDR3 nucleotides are TGTGCCAGCAGTGAATGGACAGGGGTGGCTCAGCCCCAGCATTTT.

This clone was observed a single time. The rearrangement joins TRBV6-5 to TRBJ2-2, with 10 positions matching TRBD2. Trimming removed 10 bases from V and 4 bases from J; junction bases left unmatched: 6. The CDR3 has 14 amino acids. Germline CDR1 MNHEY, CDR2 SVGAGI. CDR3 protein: CATGSGRTTGELFF. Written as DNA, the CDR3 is TGTGCCACCGGTAGCGGGAGGACCACCGGGGAGCTGTTTTTT.

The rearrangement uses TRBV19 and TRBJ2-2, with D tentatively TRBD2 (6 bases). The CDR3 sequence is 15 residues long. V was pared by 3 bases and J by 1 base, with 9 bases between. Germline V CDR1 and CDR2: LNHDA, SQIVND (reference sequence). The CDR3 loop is CASSITGVNTGELFF. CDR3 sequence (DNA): TGTGCCAGTAGTATTACGGGAGTGAACACCGGGGAGCTGTTTTTT.

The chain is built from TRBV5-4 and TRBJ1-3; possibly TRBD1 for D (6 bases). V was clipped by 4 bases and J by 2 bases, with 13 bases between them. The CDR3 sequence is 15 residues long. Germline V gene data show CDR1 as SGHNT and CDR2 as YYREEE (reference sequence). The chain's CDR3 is CASSPGNRAGNTIYF. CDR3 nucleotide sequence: TGTGCCAGCAGCCCCGGGAACAGGGCTGGAAACACCATATATTTT.

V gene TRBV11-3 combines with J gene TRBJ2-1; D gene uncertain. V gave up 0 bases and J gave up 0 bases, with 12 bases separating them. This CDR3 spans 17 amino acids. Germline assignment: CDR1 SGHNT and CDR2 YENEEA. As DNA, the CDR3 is TGTGCCAGCAGCTTAGATTGGCGGAGAAGCTCCTACAATGAGCAGTTCTTC. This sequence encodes CASSLDWRRSSYNEQFF.

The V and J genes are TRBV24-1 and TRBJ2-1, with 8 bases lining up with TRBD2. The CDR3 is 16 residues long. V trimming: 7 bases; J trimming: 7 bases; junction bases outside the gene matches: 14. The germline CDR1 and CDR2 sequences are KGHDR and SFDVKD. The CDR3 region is CATRPTRAGDGNEQFF. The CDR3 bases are TGTGCCACCAGACCGACCCGAGCGGGAGATGGGAATGAGCAGTTCTTC.

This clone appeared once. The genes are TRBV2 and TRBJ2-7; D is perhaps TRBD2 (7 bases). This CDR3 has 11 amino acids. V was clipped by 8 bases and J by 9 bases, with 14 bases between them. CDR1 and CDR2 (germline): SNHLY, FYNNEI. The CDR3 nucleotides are TGTGCCAGCCAAAGGGGGAGGGGGCAGTACTTC. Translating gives CASQRGRGQYF.

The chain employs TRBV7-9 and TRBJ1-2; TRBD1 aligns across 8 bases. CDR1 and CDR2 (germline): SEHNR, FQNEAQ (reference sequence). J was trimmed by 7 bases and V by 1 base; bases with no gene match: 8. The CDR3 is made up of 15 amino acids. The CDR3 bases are TGTGCCAGCAGCTTAGACAGGGGGGTCCTGGGTGGCTACACCTTC. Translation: CASSLDRGVLGGYTF.

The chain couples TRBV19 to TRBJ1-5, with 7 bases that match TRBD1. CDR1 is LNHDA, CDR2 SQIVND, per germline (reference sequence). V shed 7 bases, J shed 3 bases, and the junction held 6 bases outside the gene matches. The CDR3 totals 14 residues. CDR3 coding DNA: TGTGCCAGTACCAAGGACAGGAACAATCAGCCCCAGCATTTT. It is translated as CASTKDRNNQPQHF.

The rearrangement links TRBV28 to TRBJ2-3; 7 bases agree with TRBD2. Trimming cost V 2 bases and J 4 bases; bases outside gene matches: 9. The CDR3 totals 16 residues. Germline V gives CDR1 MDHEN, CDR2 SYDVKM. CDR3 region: CASSLASAGRADTQYF. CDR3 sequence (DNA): TGTGCCAGCAGTTTAGCTTCGGCAGGGAGGGCAGATACGCAGTATTTT.

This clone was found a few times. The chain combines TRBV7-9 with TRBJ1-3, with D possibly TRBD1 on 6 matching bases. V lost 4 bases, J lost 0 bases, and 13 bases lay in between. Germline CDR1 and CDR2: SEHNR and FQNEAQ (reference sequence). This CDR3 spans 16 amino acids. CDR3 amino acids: CASSSSDRHSGNTIYF. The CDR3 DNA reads TGTGCCAGCAGCTCCTCCGACAGGCACTCTGGAAACACCATATATTTT.

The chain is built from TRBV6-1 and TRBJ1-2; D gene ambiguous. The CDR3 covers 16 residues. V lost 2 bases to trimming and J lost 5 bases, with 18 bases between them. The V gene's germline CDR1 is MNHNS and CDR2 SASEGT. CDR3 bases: TGTGCCAGCAGTGAATTCTCCCGAGGGATGCAGTATGGCTACACCTTC. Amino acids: CASSEFSRGMQYGYTF.

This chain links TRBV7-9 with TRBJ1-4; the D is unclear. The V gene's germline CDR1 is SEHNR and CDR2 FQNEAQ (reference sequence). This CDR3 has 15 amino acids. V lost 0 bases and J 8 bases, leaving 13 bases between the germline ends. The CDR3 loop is CASSLAGTAGEKLFF. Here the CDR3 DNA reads TGTGCCAGCAGCTTAGCGGGCACGGCGGGCGAAAAACTGTTTTTT.

The CDR3 sequence is CATSRELAAYNEQFF. CDR3 DNA: TGTGCCACCAGCAGAGAGCTAGCGGCCTACAATGAGCAGTTCTTC. The chain has TRBV15 and TRBJ2-1, with TRBD2 matching over 7 bases. The CDR3 is 15 amino acids. With 0 bases clipped from V and 2 bases from J, the junction kept 1 base outside the gene matches. Germline V gives CDR1 LNHNV, CDR2 YYDKDF (reference sequence). The whole variable domain, remainder taken from reference TRBV15 and TRBJ2-1, is DAMVIQNPRYQVTQFGKPVTLSCSQTLNHNVMYWYQQKSSQAPKLLFHYYDKDFNNEADTPDNFQSRRPNTSFCFLDIRSPGLGDTAMYLCATSRELAAYNEQFFGPGTRLTVL.

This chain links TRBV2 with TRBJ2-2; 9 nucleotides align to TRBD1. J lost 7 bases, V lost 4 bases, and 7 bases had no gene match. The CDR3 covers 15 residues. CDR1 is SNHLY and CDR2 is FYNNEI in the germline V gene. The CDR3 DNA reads TGTGCCAGCAGTGGCCAACAGGGGGCTGGCGGGGAGCTGTTTTTT. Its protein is CASSGQQGAGGELFF.

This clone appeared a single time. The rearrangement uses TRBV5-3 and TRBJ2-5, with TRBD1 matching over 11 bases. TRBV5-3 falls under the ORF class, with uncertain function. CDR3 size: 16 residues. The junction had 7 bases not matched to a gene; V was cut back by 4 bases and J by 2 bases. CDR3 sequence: CARSRNRDRGQETQYF. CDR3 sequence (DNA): TGTGCCAGAAGCAGAAACCGGGACAGGGGGCAAGAGACCCAGTACTTC.

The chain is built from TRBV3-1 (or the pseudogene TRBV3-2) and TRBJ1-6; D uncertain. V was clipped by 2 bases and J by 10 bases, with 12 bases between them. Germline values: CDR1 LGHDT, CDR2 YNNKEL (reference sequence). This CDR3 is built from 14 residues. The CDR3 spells CASSQKAGSSPLHF. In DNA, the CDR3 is TGTGCCAGCAGCCAAAAGGCGGGAAGCTCACCCCTCCACTTT.

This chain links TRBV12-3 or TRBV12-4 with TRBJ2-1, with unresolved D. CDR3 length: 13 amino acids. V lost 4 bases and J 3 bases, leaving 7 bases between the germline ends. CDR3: CASSSGVYNEQFF. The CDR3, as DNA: TGTGCCAGCAGTTCCGGAGTCTACAATGAGCAGTTCTTC.

CDR3 protein: CASSLAGGTEAFF. CDR3 bases: TGTGCCAGCAGTTTGGCCGGGGGGACTGAAGCTTTCTTT. The J gene is TRBJ1-1, the V gene TRBV12-3 or TRBV12-4, with D perhaps matching TRBD1 (5 bases). The CDR3 runs 13 residues. V dropped 3 bases and J dropped 5 bases, with 10 bases sitting between them.

Here the CDR3 reads CASSASVRLNTEAFF. The CDR3 nucleotides are TGTGCCAGCAGCGCCTCTGTGCGTTTGAACACTGAAGCTTTCTTT. The chain joins TRBV9 to TRBJ1-1; no reliable D call. The CDR3 totals 15 residues. Germline-derived CDR1 and CDR2 are SGDLS and YYNGEE. Between the trimmed V and J ends, which lost 3 bases and 0 bases, there was a span of 12 bases. Complete variable domain (other parts from reference TRBV9 and TRBJ1-1): DSGVTQTPKHLITATGQRVTLRCSPRSGDLSVYWYQQSLDQGLQFLIQYYNGEERAKGNILERFSAQQFPDLHSELNLSSLELGDSALYFCASSASVRLNTEAFFGQGTRLTVV.

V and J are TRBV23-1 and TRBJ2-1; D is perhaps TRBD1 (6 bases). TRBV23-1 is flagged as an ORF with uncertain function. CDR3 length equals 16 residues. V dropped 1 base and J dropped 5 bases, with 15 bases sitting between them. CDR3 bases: TGCGCCAGCAGTCAATGGGGCAGGGGCTCAAACAATGAGCAGTTCTTC. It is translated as CASSQWGRGSNNEQFF.

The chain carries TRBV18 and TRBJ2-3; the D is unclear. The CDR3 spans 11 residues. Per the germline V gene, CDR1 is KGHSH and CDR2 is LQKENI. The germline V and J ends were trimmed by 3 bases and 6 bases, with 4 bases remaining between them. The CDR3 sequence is CASSPRDTQYF. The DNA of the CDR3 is TGTGCCAGCTCACCGCGGGATACGCAGTATTTT.

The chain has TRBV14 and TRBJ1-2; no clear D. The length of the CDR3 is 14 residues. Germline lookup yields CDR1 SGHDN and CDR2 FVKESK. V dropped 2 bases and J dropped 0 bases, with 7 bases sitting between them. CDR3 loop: CASSQNSANYGYTF. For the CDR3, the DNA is TGTGCCAGCAGCCAAAATTCAGCTAACTATGGCTACACCTTC.

Here the CDR3 reads CASRDGGNTGELFF. CDR3 sequence (DNA): TGCGCCAGCAGAGACGGGGGGAACACCGGGGAGCTGTTTTTT. The rearrangement uses TRBV10-2 and TRBJ2-2; weak D call: TRBD2 (6 bases). Trimming shortened V by 6 bases and J by 1 base, and 9 bases separated the two germline ends. The CDR3 contains 14 residues. The V gene's germline CDR1 is WSHSY and CDR2 SAAADI.